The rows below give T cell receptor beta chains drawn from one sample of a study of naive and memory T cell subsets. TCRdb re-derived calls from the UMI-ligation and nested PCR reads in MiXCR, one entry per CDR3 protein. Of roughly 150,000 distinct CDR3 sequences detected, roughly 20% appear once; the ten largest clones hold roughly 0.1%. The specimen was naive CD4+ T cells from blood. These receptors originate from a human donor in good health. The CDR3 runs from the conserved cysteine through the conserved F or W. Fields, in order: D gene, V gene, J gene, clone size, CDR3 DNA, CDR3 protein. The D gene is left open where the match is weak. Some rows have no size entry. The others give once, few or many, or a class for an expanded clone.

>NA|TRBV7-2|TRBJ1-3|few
TGTGCCAGCAGCTTAGTTGAGGCAGCTGTTGGAAACACCATATATTTT
CASSLVEAAVGNTIYF
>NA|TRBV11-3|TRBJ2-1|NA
TGTGCCAGCAGCTTTCAGGGGGGGAAGCAGTTCTTC
CASSFQGGKQFF
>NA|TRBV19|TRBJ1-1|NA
TGTGCCAGTATTCTTGAGACAGGACTGAACACTGAAGCTTTCTTT
CASILETGLNTEAFF
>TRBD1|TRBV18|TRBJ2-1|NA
TGTGCCAGCTCTACCGGGACAGCAGACAATGAGCAGTTCTTC
CASSTGTADNEQFF
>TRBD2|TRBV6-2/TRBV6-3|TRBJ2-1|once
TGTGCCAGCAGCCGACTAGCGGCTTGGCTTTCATCGGGCTCCTACAATGAGCAGTTCTTC
CASSRLAAWLSSGSYNEQFF
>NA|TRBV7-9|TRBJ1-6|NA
TGTGCCAGCAGTCAAGATAATTCACCCCTCCACTTT
CASSQDNSPLHF
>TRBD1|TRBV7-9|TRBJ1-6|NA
TGTGCCAGCAGCACAGGGGTCCATAATTCACCCCTCCACTTT
CASSTGVHNSPLHF
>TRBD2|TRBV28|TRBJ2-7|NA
TGTGCCACCTCCGGGCGGGGGGCTGTCTCCTACGAGCAGTACTTC
CATSGRGAVSYEQYF
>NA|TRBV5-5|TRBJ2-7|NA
TGTGCCAGCAGCTTAGGCGGTAAACCGACCCCCTACGAGCAGTACTTC
CASSLGGKPTPYEQYF
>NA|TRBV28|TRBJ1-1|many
TGTGCCACCGAAGTTCTTGCCACTGAAGCTTTCTTT
CATEVLATEAFF
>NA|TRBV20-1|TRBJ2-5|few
TGCAGTGCTGCTAAGGGGCGGCTAGATAACCAAGAGACCCAGTACTTC
CSAAKGRLDNQETQYF
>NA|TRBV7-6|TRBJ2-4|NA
TGTGCCAGCAGCCCTCAGGGGGGCCGCTTTGGCATTCAGTACTTC
CASSPQGGRFGIQYF
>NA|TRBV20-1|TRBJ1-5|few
TGCAGTGCTAGAGAGGGCGGTATTAGCAATCAGCCCCAGCATTTT
CSAREGGISNQPQHF
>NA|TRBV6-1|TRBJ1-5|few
TGTGCCAGCAGTTATCTAGCAAATAGCAATCAGCCCCAGCATTTT
CASSYLANSNQPQHF
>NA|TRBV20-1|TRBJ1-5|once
TGCAGTTCGGGGGGGCGAAATAGCAATCAGCCCCAGCATTTT
CSSGGRNSNQPQHF
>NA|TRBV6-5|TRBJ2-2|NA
TGTGCCAGCAACCGACAGGTTGCGAACACCGGGGAGCTGTTTTTT
CASNRQVANTGELFF
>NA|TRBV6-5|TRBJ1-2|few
TGTGCCAGCAGTTATCTGGGGGCCACGTTCTATGGCTACACCTTC
CASSYLGATFYGYTF
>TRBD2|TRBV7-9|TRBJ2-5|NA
TGTGCCAGCAGCTTAGGACTAGCGGGAGGCGAGAAGACCCAGTACTTC
CASSLGLAGGEKTQYF
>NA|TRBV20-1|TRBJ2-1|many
TGCAGTGCTAGAGATTTGGCTAGCGCAGCGATGGGGCAGTTCTTC
CSARDLASAAMGQFF
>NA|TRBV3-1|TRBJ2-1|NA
TGTGCCAGCAGCCCACGGCCCCGGTCGTCCTACAATGAGCAGTTCTTC
CASSPRPRSSYNEQFF
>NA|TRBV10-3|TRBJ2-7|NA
TGTGCCACTAAGACCTCCGGGTCAACCTACGAGCAGTACTTC
CATKTSGSTYEQYF